This T cell receptor beta chain was retrieved from a study of T-cell reconstitution after alpha-beta-depleted transplantation in children. Trimming left V 7 bases short and J 5 bases short, with 14 bases between. CDR3 length: 13 amino acids. Germline CDR1 is MNHNS and CDR2 is SASEGT. This clonotype was counted between two and nine times. Unique molecular identifiers were incorporated into the prepared TCRbeta library. TCRdb independently ran MiXCR on the PCR reads; one entry per CDR3 protein. In the table there are 500,000 to 600,000 distinct CDR3 sequences, approximately 32% of which are singletons. The receptor's source is a human donor who donated a stem cell graft to a child with aplastic anemia. Sequenced here: PBMCs from the stem cell graft donor, sampled from the stem cell graft. The genes are TRBV6-1 and TRBJ2-5, with a possible D match to TRBD1 (5 bases). CDR3 region: CASTQGLGETQYF. The CDR3 DNA is TGTGCCAGCACCCAGGGTCTTGGGGAGACCCAGTACTTC.